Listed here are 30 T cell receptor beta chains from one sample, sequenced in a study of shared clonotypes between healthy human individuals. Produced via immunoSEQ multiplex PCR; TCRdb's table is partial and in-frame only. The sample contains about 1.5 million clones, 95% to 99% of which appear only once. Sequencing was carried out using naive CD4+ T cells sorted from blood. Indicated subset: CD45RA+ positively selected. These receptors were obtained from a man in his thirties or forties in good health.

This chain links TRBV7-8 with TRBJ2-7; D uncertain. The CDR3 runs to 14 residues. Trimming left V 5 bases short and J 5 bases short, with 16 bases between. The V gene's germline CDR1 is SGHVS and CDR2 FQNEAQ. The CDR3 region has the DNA TGTGCCAGCAGCCCCGGTGGGCCACCGGACGAGCAGTACTTC. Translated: CASSPGGPPDEQYF.

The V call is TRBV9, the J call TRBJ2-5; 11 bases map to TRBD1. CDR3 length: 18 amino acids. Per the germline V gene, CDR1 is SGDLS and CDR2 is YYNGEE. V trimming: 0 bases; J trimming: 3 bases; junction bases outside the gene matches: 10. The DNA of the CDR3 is TGTGCCAGCAGCGTAGAGGCTGGGACAGGGGGACTAGAAGAGACCCAGTACTTC. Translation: CASSVEAGTGGLEETQYF.

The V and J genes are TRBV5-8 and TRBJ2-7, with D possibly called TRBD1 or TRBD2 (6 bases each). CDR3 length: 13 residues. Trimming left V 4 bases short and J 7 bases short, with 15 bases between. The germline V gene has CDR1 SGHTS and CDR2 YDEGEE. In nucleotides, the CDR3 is TGTGCCAGCAGCGTTCTCAGGGGAGGTGAGCAGTACTTC. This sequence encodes CASSVLRGGEQYF.

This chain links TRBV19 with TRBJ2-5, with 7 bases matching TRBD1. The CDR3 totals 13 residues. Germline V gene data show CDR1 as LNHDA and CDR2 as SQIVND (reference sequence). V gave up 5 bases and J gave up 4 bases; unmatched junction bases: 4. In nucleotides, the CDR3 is TGTGCCAGTAGTCCCCACAGGGGAGAGACCCAGTACTTC. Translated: CASSPHRGETQYF.

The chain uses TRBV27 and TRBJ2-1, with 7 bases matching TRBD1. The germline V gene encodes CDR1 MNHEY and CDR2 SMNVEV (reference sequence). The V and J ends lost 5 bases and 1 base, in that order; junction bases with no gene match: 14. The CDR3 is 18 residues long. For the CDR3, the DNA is TGTGCCAGCAGTCTCAAATACAGGGGTGGGAGATCCTACAATGAGCAGTTCTTC. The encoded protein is CASSLKYRGGRSYNEQFF.

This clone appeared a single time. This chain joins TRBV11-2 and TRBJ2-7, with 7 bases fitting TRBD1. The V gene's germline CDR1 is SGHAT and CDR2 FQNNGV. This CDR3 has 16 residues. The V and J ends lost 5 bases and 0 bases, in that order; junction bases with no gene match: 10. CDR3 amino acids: CASSPIQGLSSYEQYF. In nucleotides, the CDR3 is TGTGCCAGCAGCCCAATACAGGGGTTAAGCTCCTACGAGCAGTACTTC.

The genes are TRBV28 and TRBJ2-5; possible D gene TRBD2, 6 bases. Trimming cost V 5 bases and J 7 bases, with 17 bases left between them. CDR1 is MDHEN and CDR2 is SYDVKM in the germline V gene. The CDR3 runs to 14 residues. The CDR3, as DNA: TGTGCCAGCAGTCCATCGGACGCGGGGTTGACCCAGTACTTC. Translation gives CASSPSDAGLTQYF.

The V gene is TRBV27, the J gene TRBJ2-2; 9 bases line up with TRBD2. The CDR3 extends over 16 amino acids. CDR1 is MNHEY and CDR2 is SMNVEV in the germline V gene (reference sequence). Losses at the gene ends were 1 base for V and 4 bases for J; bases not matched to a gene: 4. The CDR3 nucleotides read TGTGCCAGCAGTTTATTGGGCGGGAGGGCCACCGGGGAGCTGTTTTTT. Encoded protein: CASSLLGGRATGELFF.

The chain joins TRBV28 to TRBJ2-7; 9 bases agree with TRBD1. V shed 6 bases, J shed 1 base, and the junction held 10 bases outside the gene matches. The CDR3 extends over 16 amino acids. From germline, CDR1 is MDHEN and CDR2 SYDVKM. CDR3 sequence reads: CASRTMAGTGSYEQYF. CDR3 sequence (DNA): TGTGCCAGCAGGACAATGGCCGGGACAGGGTCCTACGAGCAGTACTTC.

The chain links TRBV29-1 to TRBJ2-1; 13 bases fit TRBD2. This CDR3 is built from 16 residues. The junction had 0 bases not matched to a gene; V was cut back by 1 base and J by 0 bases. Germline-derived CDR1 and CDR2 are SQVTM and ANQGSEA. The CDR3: CSVEGTSGSSYNEQFF. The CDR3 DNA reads TGCAGCGTTGAAGGGACTAGCGGGAGCTCCTACAATGAGCAGTTCTTC.

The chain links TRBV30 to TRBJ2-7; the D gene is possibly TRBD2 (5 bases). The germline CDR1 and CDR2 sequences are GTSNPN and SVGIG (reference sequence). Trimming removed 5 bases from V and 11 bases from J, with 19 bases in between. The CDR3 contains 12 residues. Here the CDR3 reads CAWGSRATGKYF. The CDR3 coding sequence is TGTGCCTGGGGGTCTCGGGCCACGGGGAAGTACTTC.

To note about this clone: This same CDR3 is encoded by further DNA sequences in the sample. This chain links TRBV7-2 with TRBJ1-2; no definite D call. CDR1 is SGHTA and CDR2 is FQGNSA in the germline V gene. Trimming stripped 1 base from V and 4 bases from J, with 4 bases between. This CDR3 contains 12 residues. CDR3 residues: CASSLVGYGYTF. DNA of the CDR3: TGTGCCAGCAGCTTAGTTGGCTATGGCTACACCTTC. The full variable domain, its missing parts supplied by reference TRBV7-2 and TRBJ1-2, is GAGVSQSPSNKVTEKGKDVELRCDPISGHTALYWYRQSLGQGLEFLIYFQGNSAPDKSGLPSDRFSAERTGGSVSTLTIQRTQQEDSAVYLCASSLVGYGYTFGSGTRLTVV.

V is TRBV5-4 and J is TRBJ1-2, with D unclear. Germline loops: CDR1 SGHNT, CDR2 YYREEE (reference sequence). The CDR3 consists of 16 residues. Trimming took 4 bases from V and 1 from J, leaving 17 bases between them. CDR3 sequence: CASSPGSKPFNYGYTF. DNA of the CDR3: TGTGCCAGCAGCCCCGGCTCAAAACCTTTTAACTATGGCTACACCTTC.

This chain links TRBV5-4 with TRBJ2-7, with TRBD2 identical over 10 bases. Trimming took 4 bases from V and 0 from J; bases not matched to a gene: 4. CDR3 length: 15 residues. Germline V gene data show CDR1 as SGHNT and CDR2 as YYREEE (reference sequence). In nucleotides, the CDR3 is TGTGCCAGCAGCGGCGGACTAGCGGACTCCTACGAGCAGTACTTC. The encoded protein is CASSGGLADSYEQYF.

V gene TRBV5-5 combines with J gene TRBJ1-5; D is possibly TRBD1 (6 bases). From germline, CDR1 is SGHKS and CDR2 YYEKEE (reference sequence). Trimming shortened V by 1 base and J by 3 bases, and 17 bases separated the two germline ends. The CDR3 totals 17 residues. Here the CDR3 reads CASSLFIGGQFNQPQHF. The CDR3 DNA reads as TGTGCCAGCAGCTTGTTTATTGGTGGACAGTTCAATCAGCCCCAGCATTTT.

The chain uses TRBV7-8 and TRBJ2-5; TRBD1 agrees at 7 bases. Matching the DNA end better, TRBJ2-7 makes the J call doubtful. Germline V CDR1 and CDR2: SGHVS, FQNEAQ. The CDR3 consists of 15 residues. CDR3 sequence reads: CASSPARDSSYEQYF. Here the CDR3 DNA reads TGTGCCAGCAGCCCCGCCAGGGACAGTTCCTACGAGCAGTACTTC.

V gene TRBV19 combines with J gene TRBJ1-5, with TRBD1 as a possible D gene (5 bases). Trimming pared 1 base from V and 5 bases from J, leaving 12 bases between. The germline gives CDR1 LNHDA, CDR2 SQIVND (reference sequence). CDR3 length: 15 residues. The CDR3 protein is CASSIGVGVDQPQHF. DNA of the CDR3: TGTGCCAGTAGTATAGGAGTAGGGGTCGATCAGCCCCAGCATTTT.

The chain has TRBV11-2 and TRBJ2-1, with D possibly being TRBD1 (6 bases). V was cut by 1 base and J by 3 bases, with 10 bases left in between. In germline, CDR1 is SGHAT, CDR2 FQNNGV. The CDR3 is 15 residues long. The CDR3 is CASSLAGALYNEQFF. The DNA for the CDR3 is TGTGCCAGCAGCTTAGCAGGGGCCCTCTACAATGAGCAGTTCTTC.

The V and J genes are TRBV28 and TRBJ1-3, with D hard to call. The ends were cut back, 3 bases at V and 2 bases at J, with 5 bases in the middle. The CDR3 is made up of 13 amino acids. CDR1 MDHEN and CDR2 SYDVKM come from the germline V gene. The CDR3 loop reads CASSFGTGNTIYF. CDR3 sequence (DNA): TGTGCCAGCAGTTTTGGTACTGGAAACACCATATATTTT.

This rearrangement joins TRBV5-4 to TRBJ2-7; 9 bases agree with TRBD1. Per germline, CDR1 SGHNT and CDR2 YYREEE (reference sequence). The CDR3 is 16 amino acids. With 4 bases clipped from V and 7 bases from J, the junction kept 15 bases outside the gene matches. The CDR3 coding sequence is TGTGCCAGCAGCCTTAGCTGGGGGACAGGGAAAAAAGAGCAGTACTTC. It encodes CASSLSWGTGKKEQYF. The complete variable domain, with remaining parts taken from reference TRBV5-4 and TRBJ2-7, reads ETGVTQSPTHLIKTRGQQVTLRCSSQSGHNTVSWYQQALGQGPQFIFQYYREEENGRGNFPPRFSGLQFPNYSSELNVNALELDDSALYLCASSLSWGTGKKEQYFGPGTRLTVT.

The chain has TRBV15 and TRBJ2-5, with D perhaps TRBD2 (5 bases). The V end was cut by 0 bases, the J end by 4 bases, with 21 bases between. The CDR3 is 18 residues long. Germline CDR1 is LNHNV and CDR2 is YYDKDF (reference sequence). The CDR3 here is CATSRDTAGPRRPETQYF. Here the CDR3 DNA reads TGTGCCACCAGCAGAGATACGGCGGGCCCCAGACGCCCAGAGACCCAGTACTTC.

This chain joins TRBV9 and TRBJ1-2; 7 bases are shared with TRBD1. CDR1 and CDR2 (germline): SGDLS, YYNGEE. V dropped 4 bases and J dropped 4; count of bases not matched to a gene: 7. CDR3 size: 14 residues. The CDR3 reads CASSPGQAGYGYTF. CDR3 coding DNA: TGTGCCAGCAGCCCCGGACAGGCGGGCTATGGCTACACCTTC.

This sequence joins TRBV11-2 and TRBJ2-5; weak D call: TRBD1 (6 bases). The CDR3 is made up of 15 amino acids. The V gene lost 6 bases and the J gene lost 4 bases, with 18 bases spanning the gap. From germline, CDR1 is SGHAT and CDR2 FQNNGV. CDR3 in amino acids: CASSIRDISRETQYF. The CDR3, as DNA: TGTGCCAGCAGTATCCGGGACATAAGTCGAGAGACCCAGTACTTC.

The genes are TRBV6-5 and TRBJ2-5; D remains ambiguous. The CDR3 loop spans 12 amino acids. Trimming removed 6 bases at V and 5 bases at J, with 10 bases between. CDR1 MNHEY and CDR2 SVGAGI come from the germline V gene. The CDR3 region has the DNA TGTGCCAGCAGACCCGCCGGGGAGACCCAGTACTTC. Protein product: CASRPAGETQYF.

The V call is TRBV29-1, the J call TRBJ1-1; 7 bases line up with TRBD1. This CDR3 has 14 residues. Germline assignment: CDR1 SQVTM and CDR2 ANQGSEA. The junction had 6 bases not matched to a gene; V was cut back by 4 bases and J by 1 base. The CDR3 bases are TGCAGCGTTGGGACTCGGACAGGGAACACTGAAGCTTTCTTT. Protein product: CSVGTRTGNTEAFF.

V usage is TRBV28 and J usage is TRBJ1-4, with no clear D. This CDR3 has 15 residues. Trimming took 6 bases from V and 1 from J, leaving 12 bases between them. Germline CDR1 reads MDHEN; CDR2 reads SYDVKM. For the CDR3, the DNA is TGTGCCAGCAGCCGTGGACGGCAAACTAATGAAAAACTGTTTTTT. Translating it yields CASSRGRQTNEKLFF.

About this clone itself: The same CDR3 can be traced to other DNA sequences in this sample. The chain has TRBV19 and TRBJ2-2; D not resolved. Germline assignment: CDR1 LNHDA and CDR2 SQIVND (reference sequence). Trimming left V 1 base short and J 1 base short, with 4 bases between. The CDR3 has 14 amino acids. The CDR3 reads CASSIVQNTGELFF. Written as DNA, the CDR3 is TGTGCCAGTAGTATAGTACAGAACACCGGGGAGCTGTTTTTT.

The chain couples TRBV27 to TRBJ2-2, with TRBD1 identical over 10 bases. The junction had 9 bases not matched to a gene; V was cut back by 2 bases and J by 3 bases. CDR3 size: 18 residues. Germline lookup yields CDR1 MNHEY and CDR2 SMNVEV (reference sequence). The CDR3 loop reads CASSLLPPGTGDTGELFF. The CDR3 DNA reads TGTGCCAGCAGTTTACTTCCGCCCGGGACAGGGGACACCGGGGAGCTGTTTTTT.

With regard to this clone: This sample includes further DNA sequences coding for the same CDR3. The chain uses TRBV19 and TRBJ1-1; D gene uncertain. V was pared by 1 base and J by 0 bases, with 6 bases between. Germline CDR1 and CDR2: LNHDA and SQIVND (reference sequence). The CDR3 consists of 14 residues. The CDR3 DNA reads TGTGCCAGTAGTATAGTCGGGGTGAACACTGAAGCTTTCTTT. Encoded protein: CASSIVGVNTEAFF.

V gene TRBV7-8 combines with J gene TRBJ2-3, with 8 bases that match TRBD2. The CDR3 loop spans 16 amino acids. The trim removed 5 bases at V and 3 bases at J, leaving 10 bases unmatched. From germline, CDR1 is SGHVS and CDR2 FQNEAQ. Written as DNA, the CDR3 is TGTGCCAGCAGCGAAGCCTGGCGGGAGGAGACAGATACGCAGTATTTT. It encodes CASSEAWREETDTQYF.